The rows below give T cell receptor beta chains drawn from one sample of a study of cytomegalovirus exposure and HLA in healthy donors. Assay used: immunoSEQ multiplex PCR; TCRdb lists only in-frame clones, some missing. The sample has about 170,000 clones, around 78% seen once; the top ten hold under 2.5%. The sample taken for sequencing was PBMCs. The receptors come from a woman younger than 45 in good health and CMV-seropositive. Both conserved end residues are part of each CDR3. Clone size is not always given. Where it is, it says once, few, many or a class for expanded clones.

v_call | clone_size | cdr3_aa
TRBV5-1 | - | CASSPSTTAKQETQYF
TRBV5-1 | - | CASSGGFGTLNTEAFF
TRBV9 | - | CASSVAPLLAGGDNEQFF
TRBV5-3 | - | CARSRPPGGEATEAFF
TRBV19 | - | CASSITGQSQPQHF
TRBV11-2 | - | CASSPVPGITNEKLFF
TRBV6-1 | once | CASSERTVEGFYEQYF
TRBV6-5 | few | CASSGQGQKLFF
TRBV9 | - | CASSVEESQGNEQFF
TRBV27 | - | CASSSWGVPSYNEQFF
TRBV6-5 | - | CASRPGTGSEQYF
TRBV7-2 | once | CASSLHMNTEAFF
TRBV2 | once | CASSDDRGEGYTF
TRBV5-4 | few | CASKAGAWDTEAFF
TRBV2 | - | CASSEVGGDGYTF
TRBV9 | - | CASSAPSSGRITGELFF
TRBV19 | - | CASSIGAGNTEAFF
TRBV11-2 | - | CASSLLLAAYNEQFF
TRBV6-5 | - | CASSSPRTGPLNEQYF
TRBV7-8 | - | CASSFLAGGPGTGELFF
TRBV30 | - | CAWSVIGGNTIYF
TRBV6-6 | - | CASSGRDLSSYEQYF
TRBV2 | - | CASGREAFF
TRBV20-1 | - | CSARGRDEQFF
TRBV6-5 | - | CASSYAPRGRGYTF
TRBV10-3 | - | CAISESIGASGRGRQYF
TRBV5-5 | - | CASSPGLAGPNEQFF
TRBV4-1 | - | CASSQDSGRGRNTIYF
TRBV6-6 | - | CATLTAPSGTEAFF
TRBV5-1 | once | CASSSSETGELFF
TRBV7-7 | once | CASSRGLTGNTGELFF
TRBV27 | few | CASSLRGGFGRDRDMNTEAFF
TRBV19 | - | CASTQGGNLQNTEAFF
TRBV10-3 | - | CAISDAEKETSYEQYF
TRBV19 | - | CASSPLAGTVLNQPQHF